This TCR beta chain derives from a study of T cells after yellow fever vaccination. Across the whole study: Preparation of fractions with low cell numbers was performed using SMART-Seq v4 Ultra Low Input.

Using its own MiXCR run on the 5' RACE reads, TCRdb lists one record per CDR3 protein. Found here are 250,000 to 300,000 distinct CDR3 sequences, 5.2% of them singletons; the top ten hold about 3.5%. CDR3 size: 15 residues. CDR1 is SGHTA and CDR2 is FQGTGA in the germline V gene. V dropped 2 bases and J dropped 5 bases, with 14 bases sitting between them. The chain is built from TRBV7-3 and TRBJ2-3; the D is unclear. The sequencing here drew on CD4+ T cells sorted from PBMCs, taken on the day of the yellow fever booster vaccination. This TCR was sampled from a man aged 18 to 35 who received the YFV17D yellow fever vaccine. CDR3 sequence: CASSLGLVGVDTQYF. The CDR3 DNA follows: TGTGCCAGCAGCTTAGGGCTAGTAGGAGTAGATACGCAGTATTTT.